This entry describes one T cell receptor beta chain. The antigen is undetermined. The entry originates in a study of regulatory T cells in long-lasting Graves disease. Investigators prepared the TCR beta libraries by applying iRepertoire HTBI primers and Arm-PCR of CDR3 regions. TCRdb called the multiplex PCR reads again in MiXCR, with one record for every CDR3 protein. The sample yields around 400,000 distinct CDR3 sequences, roughly 15% seen once. The study, taken as a whole, reports: Persistent Graves' patients showed a TCR diversity that was lower than that of newly diagnosed ones. Newly diagnosed disease favored TRBV20-1 and TRBJ2-1 over persistent disease. Investigators studied peripheral blood only, not thyroid tissue.

Time point defined: newly diagnosed GD, antithyroid drugs for less than 3 months. After RNA was extracted from PBMCs, the TCR library was made from it. V shed 5 bases and J shed 8 bases, with 16 bases lying between them. The CDR3 is 14 residues long. The sequenced sample was peripheral blood mononuclear cells (PBMCs), obtained at new diagnosis, from a patient treated with antithyroid drugs. The origin of this receptor is a female donor with Graves disease. The chain has TRBV12-3 or TRBV12-4 and TRBJ2-1; D could derive from TRBD1 or TRBD2 (6 bases each). The CDR3 loop reads CASSPWRRGDEQFF. The DNA for the CDR3 is TGTGCCAGCAGTCCCTGGCGGAGGGGGGATGAGCAGTTCTTC.